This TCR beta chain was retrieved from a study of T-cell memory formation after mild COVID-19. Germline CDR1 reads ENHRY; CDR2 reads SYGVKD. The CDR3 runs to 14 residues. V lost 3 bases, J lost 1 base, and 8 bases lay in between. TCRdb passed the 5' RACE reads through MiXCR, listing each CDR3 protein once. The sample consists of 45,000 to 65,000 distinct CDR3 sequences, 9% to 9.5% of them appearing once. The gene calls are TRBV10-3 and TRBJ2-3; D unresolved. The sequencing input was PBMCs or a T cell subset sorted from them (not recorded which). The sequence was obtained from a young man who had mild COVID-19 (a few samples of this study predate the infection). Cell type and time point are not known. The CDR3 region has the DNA TGTGCCATCAGTGAAGGTGTACGCACAGATACGCAGTATTTT. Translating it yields CAISEGVRTDTQYF.